The subject of this entry is one TCR beta chain. Per the germline V gene, CDR1 is MNHEY and CDR2 is SVGAGI. Trimming removed 2 bases from V and 9 bases from J; junction bases left unmatched: 12. CDR3 length: 16 residues. The record originates from a study of cytomegalovirus exposure and HLA in healthy donors. The PCR contained 60 Vbeta and 13 Jbeta primers. Here immunoSEQ multiplex PCR was the method, and the copy in TCRdb shows in-frame clones only, minus some. Found here are roughly 69,000 clones, almost 75% of them singletons; the top ten hold roughly 5.9%. This rearrangement joins TRBV6-5 to TRBJ2-1; 8 bases match TRBD2. Input material: PBMCs. The TCR sequence derives from a man aged 50 to 60 in good health and CMV-seronegative. The CDR3 protein is CASSYISSGVQGEQFF. The CDR3 DNA reads TGTGCCAGCAGTTACATTAGTAGCGGGGTCCAGGGTGAGCAGTTCTTC.